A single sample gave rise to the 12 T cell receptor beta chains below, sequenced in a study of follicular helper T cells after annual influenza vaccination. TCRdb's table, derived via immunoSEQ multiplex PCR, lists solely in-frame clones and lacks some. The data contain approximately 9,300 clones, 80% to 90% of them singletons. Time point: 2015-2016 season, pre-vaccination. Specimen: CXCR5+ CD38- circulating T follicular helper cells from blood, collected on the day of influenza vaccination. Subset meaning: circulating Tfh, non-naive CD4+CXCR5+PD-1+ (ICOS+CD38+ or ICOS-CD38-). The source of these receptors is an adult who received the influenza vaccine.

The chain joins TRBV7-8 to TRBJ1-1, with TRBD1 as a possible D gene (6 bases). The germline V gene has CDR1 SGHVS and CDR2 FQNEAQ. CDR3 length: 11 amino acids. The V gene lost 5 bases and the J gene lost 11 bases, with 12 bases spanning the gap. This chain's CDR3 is CASSIQGAAFF. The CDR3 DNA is TGTGCCAGCAGCATACAGGGAGCGGCTTTCTTT. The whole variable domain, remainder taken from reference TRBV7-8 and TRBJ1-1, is GAGVSQSPRYKVAKRGQDVALRCDPISGHVSLFWYQQALGQGPEFLTYFQNEAQLDKSGLPSDRFFAERPEGSVSTLKIQRTQQEDSAVYLCASSIQGAAFFGQGTRLTVV.

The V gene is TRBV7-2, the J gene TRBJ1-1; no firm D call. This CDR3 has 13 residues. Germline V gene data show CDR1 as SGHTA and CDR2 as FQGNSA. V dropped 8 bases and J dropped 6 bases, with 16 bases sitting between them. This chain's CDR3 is CASLNGVWAEAFF. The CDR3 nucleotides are TGTGCCAGCCTTAACGGGGTATGGGCTGAAGCTTTCTTT.

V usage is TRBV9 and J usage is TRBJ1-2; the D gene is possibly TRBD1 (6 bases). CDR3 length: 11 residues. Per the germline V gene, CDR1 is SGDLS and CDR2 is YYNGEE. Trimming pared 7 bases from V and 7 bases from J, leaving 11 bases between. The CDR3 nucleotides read TGTGCCAGCGCAGGGGACGGTGGCTACACCTTC. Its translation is CASAGDGGYTF.

Here the CDR3 DNA reads TGTGCCAGCAGCTTATCATCAGACTTATCCTACAATGAGCAGTTCTTC. Translated: CASSLSSDLSYNEQFF. The rearrangement links TRBV11-3 to TRBJ2-1, with D hard to call. The CDR3 length is 16 residues. CDR1 and CDR2 from the germline V gene are SGHNT and YENEEA. V lost 2 bases and J 1 base, leaving 12 bases between the germline ends.

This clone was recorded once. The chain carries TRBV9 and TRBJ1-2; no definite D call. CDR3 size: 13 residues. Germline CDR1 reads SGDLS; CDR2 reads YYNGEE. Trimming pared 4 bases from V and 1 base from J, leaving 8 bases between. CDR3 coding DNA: TGTGCCAGCAGCCAGAAGCATAACTATGGCTACACCTTC. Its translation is CASSQKHNYGYTF.

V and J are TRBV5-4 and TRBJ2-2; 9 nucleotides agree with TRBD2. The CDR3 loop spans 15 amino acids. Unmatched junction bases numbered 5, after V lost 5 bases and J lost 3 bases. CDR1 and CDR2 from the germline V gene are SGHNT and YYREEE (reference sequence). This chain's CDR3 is CASRVTSGDTGELFF. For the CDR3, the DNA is TGTGCCAGCAGGGTGACTAGCGGCGACACCGGGGAGCTGTTTTTT.

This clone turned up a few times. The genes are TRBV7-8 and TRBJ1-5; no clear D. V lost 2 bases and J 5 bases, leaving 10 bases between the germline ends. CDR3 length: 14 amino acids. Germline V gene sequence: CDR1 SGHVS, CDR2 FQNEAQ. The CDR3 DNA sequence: TGTGCCAGCAGCTTATCTACCGTGGATCAGCCCCAGCATTTT. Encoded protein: CASSLSTVDQPQHF.

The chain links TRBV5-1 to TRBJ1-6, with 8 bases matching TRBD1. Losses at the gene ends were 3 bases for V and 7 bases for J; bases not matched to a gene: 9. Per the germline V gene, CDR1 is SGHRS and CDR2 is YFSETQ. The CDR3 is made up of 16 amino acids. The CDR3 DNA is TGCGCCAGCAGCTATTCCGGGACAGGATACAATTCACCCCTCCACTTT. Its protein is CASSYSGTGYNSPLHF.

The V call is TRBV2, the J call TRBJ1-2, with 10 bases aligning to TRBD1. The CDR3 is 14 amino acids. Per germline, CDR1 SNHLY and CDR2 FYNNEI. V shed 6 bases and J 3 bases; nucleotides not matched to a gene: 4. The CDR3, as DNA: TGTGCCAGCAGCCGACAGGGGGCAGACTATGGCTACACCTTC. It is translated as CASSRQGADYGYTF.

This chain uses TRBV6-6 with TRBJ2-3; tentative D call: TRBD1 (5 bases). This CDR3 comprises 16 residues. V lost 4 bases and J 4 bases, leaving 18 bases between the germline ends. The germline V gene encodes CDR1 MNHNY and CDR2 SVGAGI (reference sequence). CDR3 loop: CASSLGFSRVADTQYF. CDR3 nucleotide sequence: TGTGCCAGCAGTTTAGGGTTCTCCAGGGTGGCAGATACGCAGTATTTT.

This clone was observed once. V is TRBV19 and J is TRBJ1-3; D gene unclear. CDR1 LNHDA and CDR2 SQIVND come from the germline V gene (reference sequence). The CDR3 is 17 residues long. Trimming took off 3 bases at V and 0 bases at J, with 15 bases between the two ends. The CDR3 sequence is CASSMSSGLLSGNTIYF. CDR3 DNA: TGTGCCAGTAGTATGTCGAGCGGTCTCCTCTCTGGAAACACCATATATTTT.

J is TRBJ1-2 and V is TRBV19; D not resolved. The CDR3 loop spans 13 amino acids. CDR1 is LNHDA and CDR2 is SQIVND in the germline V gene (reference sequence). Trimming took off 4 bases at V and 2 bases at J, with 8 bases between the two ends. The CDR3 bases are TGTGCCAGTAGTAACGCGGGCAACTATGGCTACACCTTC. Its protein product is CASSNAGNYGYTF.